This TCR beta chain originates from a study of blood T cell repertoires in COVID-19. Study-wide context: Spain, Italy and the United States supplied samples that represented acute and convalescent COVID-19.

Per the study methods: The assay estimated nucleated cells by amplifying reference gene primers. Repertoires were generated with immunoSEQ multiplex PCR, while TCRdb's copy carries only in-frame clones and drops some. The V and J calls and the clone size are those of that table, but D and trimming were determined from the DNA. The table records roughly 250,000 clones, roughly 84% of them present only once. With V trimmed by 4 bases and J by 3 bases, 4 bases remained unmatched. This CDR3 is 15 amino acids long. Germline V gene lookup returns CDR1 MDHEN and CDR2 SYDVKM. The sequence came from a woman between 40 and 50 years old who had recovered from COVID-19. The sequenced sample consisted of peripheral blood. The V and J genes are TRBV28 and TRBJ2-2; 8 bases agree with TRBD1. The CDR3 protein is CASSSGQAHTGELFF. DNA for the CDR3: TGTGCCAGCAGTTCGGGACAGGCCCACACCGGGGAGCTGTTTTTT.